This entry lists 7 T cell receptor beta chains sequenced from one sample in a study of response to subunit inactivated influenza vaccine. MiXCR, run by TCRdb on the RT-PCR reads, gives a single entry per CDR3 protein. The table records 450,000 to 500,000 distinct CDR3 sequences, roughly 9.8% of them present only once. The source material was PBMCs from blood, sampled roughly 48 days after vaccination. These receptors came from a man aged 50 to 60 who received an inactivated influenza vaccine.

This clonotype has a handful of counts. The chain carries TRBV28 and TRBJ1-3; no clear D gene. This CDR3 has 15 amino acids. Germline V gene data show CDR1 as MDHEN and CDR2 as SYDVKM. The germline V and J ends were trimmed by 6 bases and 3 bases, with 15 bases remaining between them. The CDR3 is CASRREENLGNTIYF. CDR3 nucleotides: TGTGCCAGCAGGAGGGAAGAGAATCTTGGAAACACCATATATTTT.

Only a few counts were recorded for this clonotype. One junction end does not reproduce the germline sequence, and a read error may be involved. This sequence joins TRBV27 and TRBJ2-1; D call uncertain. Germline-derived CDR1 and CDR2 are MNHEY and SMNVEV (reference sequence). The CDR3 length is 15 residues. CDR3 residues: CASSQSDPSHNEQFF. CDR3 sequence (DNA): TGTGCCAGCAGCCAATCAGATCCCTCCCACAATGAGCAGTTCTTC.

This clonotype was seen more than once but under ten times. CDR3 DNA sequence: TGTGCCACCAGCAGAGATCGTCGGAACACCGGGGAGCTGTTTTTT. It codes for CATSRDRRNTGELFF. The chain links TRBV15 to TRBJ2-2, with unresolved D. Germline CDR1 reads LNHNV; CDR2 reads YYDKDF (reference sequence). This CDR3 contains 15 residues. V was trimmed by 0 bases and J by 1 base, leaving 6 bases between them.

The table lists this clonotype with a few counts. The CDR3: CASSLVSTGGSGNTIYF. The CDR3 DNA follows: TGTGCCAGCAGCTTAGTTTCGACAGGGGGCTCTGGAAACACCATATATTTT. The chain joins TRBV7-2 to TRBJ1-3; 9 positions agree with TRBD1. The V and J ends lost 1 base and 0 bases, in that order; junction bases with no gene match: 4. In germline, CDR1 is SGHTA, CDR2 FQGNSA. This CDR3 region has 17 residues.

This clonotype was found once. This chain connects TRBV20-1 to TRBJ2-1, with 8 bases identical to TRBD2. Germline-derived CDR1 and CDR2 are DFQATT and SNEGSKA (reference sequence). V dropped 1 base and J dropped 5; count of bases not matched to a gene: 4. The CDR3 totals 14 residues. CDR3 nucleotide sequence: TGCAGTGCTAGAGCTGGGACTAGGAACAATGAGCAGTTCTTC. Its protein is CSARAGTRNNEQFF.

V usage is TRBV15 and J usage is TRBJ2-2, with D perhaps TRBD1 (6 bases). V was cut by 1 base and J by 2 bases, with 11 bases left in between. The CDR3 is made up of 16 amino acids. Per germline, CDR1 LNHNV and CDR2 YYDKDF (reference sequence). In nucleotides, the CDR3 is TGTGCCACCAGCAGAGTGGGCAGGGGTAACACCGGGGAGCTGTTTTTT. Its translation: CATSRVGRGNTGELFF.

With respect to this clonotype: The junction departs from the called germline gene at one end, perhaps through a read error. This chain uses TRBV2 with TRBJ2-2; D tentatively fits TRBD1 or TRBD2 (5 bases each). Germline CDR1 reads SNHLY; CDR2 reads FYNNEI. The length of the CDR3 is 15 residues. The CDR3 DNA is TGTGCCAGCAGTGAAGGTGGGGCGGGCACCGGGGAGCTGATTTTT. This encodes CASSEGGAGTGELIF.